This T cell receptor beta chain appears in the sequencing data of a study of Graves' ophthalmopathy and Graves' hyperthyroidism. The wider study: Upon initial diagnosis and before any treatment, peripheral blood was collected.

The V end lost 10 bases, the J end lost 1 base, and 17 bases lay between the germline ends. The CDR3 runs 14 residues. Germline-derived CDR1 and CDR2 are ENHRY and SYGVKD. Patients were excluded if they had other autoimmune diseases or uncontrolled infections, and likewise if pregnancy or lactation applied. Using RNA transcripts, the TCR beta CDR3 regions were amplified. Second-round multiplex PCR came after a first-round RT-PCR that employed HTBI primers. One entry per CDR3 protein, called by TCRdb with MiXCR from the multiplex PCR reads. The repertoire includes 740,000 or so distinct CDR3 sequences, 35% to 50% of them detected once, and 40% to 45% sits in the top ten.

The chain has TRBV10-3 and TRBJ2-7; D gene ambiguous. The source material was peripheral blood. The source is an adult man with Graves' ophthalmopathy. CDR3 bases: TGTGCCAGCAGCCCGAACTTCCCTTCCTACGAGCAGTACTTC. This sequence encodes CASSPNFPSYEQYF.